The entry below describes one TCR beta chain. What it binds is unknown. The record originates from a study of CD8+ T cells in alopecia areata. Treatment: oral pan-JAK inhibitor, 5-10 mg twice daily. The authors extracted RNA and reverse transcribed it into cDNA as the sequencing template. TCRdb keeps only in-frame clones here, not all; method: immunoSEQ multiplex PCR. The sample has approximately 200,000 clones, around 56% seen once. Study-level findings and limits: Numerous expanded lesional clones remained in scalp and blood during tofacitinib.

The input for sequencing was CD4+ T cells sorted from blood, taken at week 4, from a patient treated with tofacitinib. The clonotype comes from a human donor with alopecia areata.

CDR3 sequence reads: CASTRAENTGELFF. The CDR3 DNA follows: TGTGCCAGCACCCGAGCAGAGAACACCGGGGAGCTGTTTTTT. The chain combines TRBV2 with TRBJ2-2, with D unclear. The CDR3 runs 14 residues. From germline, CDR1 is SNHLY and CDR2 FYNNEI. The V end was cut by 7 bases, the J end by 1 base, with 10 bases between. Based on the CDR3 plus reference TRBV2 and TRBJ2-2, the full variable domain is EPEVTQTPSHQVTQMGQEVILRCVPISNHLYFYWYRQILGQKVEFLVSFYNNEISEKSEIFDDQFSVERPDGSNFTLKIRSTKLEDSAMYFCASTRAENTGELFFGEGSRLTVL.